These 7 T cell receptor beta chains came from one sample sequenced in a study of shared clonotypes between healthy human individuals (dated by TCRdb to 2019 to 2021). Library construction relied on the immunoSEQ multiplex PCR assay. In its TCRdb copy, this immuneACCESS table keeps in-frame sequences only and misses some clones. Where compared with another copy, unresolved V genes explain less than half of these, and the others have no known cause. This sample gives 190,000 or so clones in total; just under 95% of them show up just once. The ten largest account for more than 0.06% of the sample. Sequencing used naive CD4+ T cells sorted from blood. The sample's cell subset or site label is to be understood as: CD45RA+ positively selected. The origin of the receptors is a woman aged 25 to 39 in good health.

This chain links TRBV28 with TRBJ1-2; D may be TRBD1 (5 bases). The V gene's germline CDR1 is MDHEN and CDR2 SYDVKM. This CDR3 has 14 residues. Trimming took off 7 bases at V and 5 bases at J, with 17 bases between the two ends. The CDR3 reads CASTVVGQGYGYTF. The CDR3 nucleotides are TGTGCCAGCACCGTCGTGGGGCAGGGTTATGGCTACACCTTC.

The rearrangement uses TRBV11-2 and TRBJ1-5; D remains ambiguous. The CDR3 sequence is 13 residues long. The V end lost 2 bases, the J end lost 5 bases, and 7 bases lay between the germline ends. From germline, CDR1 is SGHAT and CDR2 FQNNGV. CDR3 region: CASSLQVHQPQHF. The CDR3 DNA follows: TGTGCCAGCAGCTTACAGGTACATCAGCCCCAGCATTTT.

The chain has TRBV18 and TRBJ2-3; D uncertain. V lost 2 bases and J 3 bases, leaving 0 bases between the germline ends. The CDR3 covers 11 residues. CDR1 is KGHSH, CDR2 LQKENI, per germline. The CDR3 region has the DNA TGTGCCAGCTCACCAACAGATACGCAGTATTTT. Amino acid sequence: CASSPTDTQYF.

The V gene is TRBV2, the J gene TRBJ2-2; D perhaps matches TRBD2 (6 bases). This CDR3 spans 13 amino acids. Trimming left V 6 bases short and J 4 bases short, with 9 bases between. Germline CDR1 SNHLY, CDR2 FYNNEI. The CDR3 DNA reads as TGTGCCAGCAGGCGAGCGGGCACCGGGGAGCTGTTTTTT. Its translation: CASRRAGTGELFF.

This chain uses TRBV28 with TRBJ2-3, with D possibly TRBD1 on 5 matching bases. This CDR3 region has 16 residues. Trimming took 2 bases from V and 1 from J, leaving 13 bases between them. In germline, CDR1 is MDHEN, CDR2 SYDVKM. The CDR3 region is CASSLPVGQRTDTQYF. The CDR3 DNA is TGTGCCAGCAGTTTACCCGTGGGGCAACGCACAGATACGCAGTATTTT.

V is TRBV7-7 and J is TRBJ2-7; 9 nucleotides agree with TRBD1. The germline V gene encodes CDR1 SSHAT and CDR2 FNYEAQ (reference sequence). Trimming at V came to 1 base and at J to 1 base, leaving 2 bases not matched to a gene. This CDR3 spans 15 amino acids. The CDR3 protein is CASSLGDRASYEQYF. The DNA of the CDR3 is TGTGCCAGCAGCTTAGGGGACAGGGCGTCCTACGAGCAGTACTTC.

The rearrangement links TRBV7-2 to TRBJ1-5; D gene unclear. Trimming pared 2 bases from V and 4 bases from J, leaving 6 bases between. The CDR3 length is 13 residues. The germline V gene encodes CDR1 SGHTA and CDR2 FQGNSA. The CDR3 region is CASSLSGNQPQHF. The CDR3 DNA reads TGTGCCAGCAGCTTATCGGGGAATCAGCCCCAGCATTTT.